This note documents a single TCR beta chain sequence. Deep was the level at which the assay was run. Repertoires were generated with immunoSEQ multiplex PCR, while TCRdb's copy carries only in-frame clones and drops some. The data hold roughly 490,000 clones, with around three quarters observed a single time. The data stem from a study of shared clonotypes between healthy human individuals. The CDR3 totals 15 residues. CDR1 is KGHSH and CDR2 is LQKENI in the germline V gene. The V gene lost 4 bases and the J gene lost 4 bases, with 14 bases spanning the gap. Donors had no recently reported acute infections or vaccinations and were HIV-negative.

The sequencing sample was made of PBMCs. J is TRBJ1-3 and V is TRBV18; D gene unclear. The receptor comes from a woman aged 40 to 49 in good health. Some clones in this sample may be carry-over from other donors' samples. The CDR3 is CASSQTPLTGNTIYF. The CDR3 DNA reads TGTGCCAGCTCACAGACACCTCTGACCGGAAACACCATATATTTT.